The sequence of this T cell receptor (beta chain) was determined in a study of T cell responses to AZD1222 COVID-19 vaccine. Study results and limitations: Only a handful of people who got AZD1222 tested seropositive at baseline. Spike-specific TCRs gained breadth and depth after people received two AZD1222 doses.

The CDR3 spans 19 residues. Trimming cost V 2 bases and J 5 bases, with 24 bases left between them. Germline V CDR1 and CDR2: SGHTA, FQGNSA. Using immunoSEQ multiplex PCR, the repertoire was profiled, and TCRdb retains in-frame clones only, with some absent. The sample consists of over 65,000 clones, 70% to 85% of them appearing once. This clone was observed a single time. Antigen: not known. This rearrangement joins TRBV7-2 to TRBJ2-2; D gene uncertain. Specimen: peripheral blood, collected on day 0 of AZD1222 vaccination. This clonotype originated in an adult in good health. CDR3 loop: CASSLMVYKIRSGTGELFF. The DNA of the CDR3 is TGTGCCAGCAGCTTAATGGTCTACAAAATCAGGTCTGGAACCGGGGAGCTGTTTTTT.